One sample yielded the 3 T cell receptor beta chains listed below, sequenced in a study of CXCR3-negative and CXCR3-positive naive CD8 T cells. UMI-labeled TRB cDNA libraries were prepared by 5' RACE. No DNA is given; TCRdb re-called the 5' RACE reads and lists each CDR3 protein once. The sample totals 70,000 to 95,000 distinct CDR3 sequences. Sequencing was carried out using naive CXCR3- CD8+ T cells from blood. Documented subset: CD45RO-CCR7+CD27+CD95- naive CD8+ T cells lacking CXCR3 (TNR3-). The receptors derive from a human donor in good health. Some clones in this sample may be carry-over from other donors' samples.

The V and J genes are TRBV28 and TRBJ2-5; TCRdb's D call, TRBD2, is unchecked because there is no DNA. Germline-derived CDR1 and CDR2 are MDHEN and SYDVKM. This CDR3 is 13 amino acids long. Here the CDR3 reads CASSFLAWETQYF.

The gene calls are TRBV29-1 and TRBJ1-1. The germline V gene encodes CDR1 SQVTM and CDR2 ANQGSEA. This CDR3 has 17 amino acids. The chain's CDR3 is CSVEGDPSSLWNTEAFF.

The chain uses TRBV28 and TRBJ2-3; TCRdb names TRBD2, which stays unverified in the absence of DNA. The CDR3 is 19 residues long. Germline CDR1 reads MDHEN; CDR2 reads SYDVKM. CDR3 sequence reads: CASSSLPSGRAAGTDTQYF.